Listed here is a single T cell receptor beta chain. In germline, CDR1 is SGHRS, CDR2 YFSETQ. Trimming took 1 base from V and 4 from J, leaving 13 bases between them. This CDR3 region has 15 residues. The source of the sample is a study of blood T cell repertoires in COVID-19. Whole-study context: Researchers got acute and convalescent COVID-19 samples from the United States, Italy and Spain. PBMCs, B-cell-depleted T cells, or T cells were the source of the cDNA or gDNA that made up the material.

In the authors' methods: Estimates of nucleated cell counts were drawn from the amplification of reference gene primers. Clones were sequenced by immunoSEQ multiplex PCR, and TCRdb holds only the in-frame ones, with some missing. V, J and clone size reflect that table, while D and trimming were determined from the DNA. The table records 210,000 or so clones, roughly 80% of them present only once. Sequencing was performed on peripheral blood. The chain employs TRBV5-1 and TRBJ2-3, with a tentative D call TRBD1 (6 bases). The receptor's source is a woman older than 75 with acute or convalescent COVID-19. CDR3 protein: CASSLWGRNADTQYF. The DNA of the CDR3 is TGCGCCAGCAGCTTGTGGGGGCGAAATGCAGATACGCAGTATTTT.